Presented here are 14 T cell receptor beta chains from one specimen sequenced in a study of cytomegalovirus exposure and HLA in healthy donors. The PCR made use of 60 Vbeta and 13 Jbeta primers. Produced via immunoSEQ multiplex PCR; TCRdb's table is partial and in-frame only. The repertoire has some 140,000 clones, 65% to 75% of them found once; the top ten carry approximately 2.3%. The material sequenced was PBMCs. These receptors all stem from a man aged 25 to 45 in good health and CMV-seronegative.

This clone has a handful of counts. Other nucleotide sequences from this sample produce the same CDR3. This sequence joins TRBV5-1 and TRBJ1-2; 7 nucleotides agree with TRBD1. Unmatched junction bases numbered 1, after V lost 3 bases and J lost 2 bases. This CDR3 spans 13 amino acids. The germline V gene has CDR1 SGHRS and CDR2 YFSETQ. The CDR3 loop is CASSSGQNYGYTF. The CDR3 nucleotides read TGCGCCAGCAGCTCGGGACAGAACTATGGCTACACCTTC.

This clone was seen once. The chain links TRBV7-9 to TRBJ1-5; a weak D match, TRBD1 (5 bases). Germline V gene data show CDR1 as SEHNR and CDR2 as FQNEAQ (reference sequence). This CDR3 region has 16 residues. V was clipped by 2 bases and J by 3 bases, with 14 bases between them. The CDR3 region is CASSLSSGGVNQPQHF. The CDR3 DNA reads as TGTGCCAGCAGCTTATCATCGGGGGGTGTCAATCAGCCCCAGCATTTT.

The V gene is TRBV18, the J gene TRBJ2-2; TRBD1 aligns across 8 bases. CDR1 and CDR2 from the germline V gene are KGHSH and LQKENI. This CDR3 spans 15 amino acids. With V trimmed by 6 bases and J by 0 bases, 3 bases remained unmatched. In nucleotides, the CDR3 is TGTGCCAGCTCCCCGGGACAGGCGAACACCGGGGAGCTGTTTTTT. Its translation is CASSPGQANTGELFF.

V gene TRBV7-2 combines with J gene TRBJ1-4, with 7 bases matching TRBD1. This CDR3 is 15 amino acids long. From germline, CDR1 is SGHTA and CDR2 FQGNSA. The junction had 8 bases not matched to a gene; V was cut back by 5 bases and J by 5 bases. The CDR3 DNA reads TGTGCCAGCAGCGGGGGGACAGTCCCAAATGAAAAACTGTTTTTT. The encoded protein is CASSGGTVPNEKLFF.

This sequence joins TRBV14 and TRBJ2-1; TRBD2 matches at 16 bases. With V trimmed by 1 base and J by 5 bases, 11 bases remained unmatched. The CDR3 runs to 20 residues. Germline V CDR1 and CDR2: SGHDN, FVKESK. The CDR3 protein is CASSQGSGTSGGAHHNEQFF. The CDR3 nucleotides read TGTGCCAGCAGCCAAGGGTCTGGGACTAGCGGGGGGGCGCACCACAATGAGCAGTTCTTC.

J is TRBJ2-5 and V is TRBV27, with D perhaps matching TRBD1 (5 bases). The CDR3 runs 14 residues. V lost 3 bases, J lost 5 bases, and 13 bases lay in between. Per the germline V gene, CDR1 is MNHEY and CDR2 is SMNVEV (reference sequence). The CDR3 DNA reads as TGTGCCAGCAGTTTTCAGGGTCCCCAGGAGACCCAGTACTTC. As protein: CASSFQGPQETQYF.

This clone has more than one count but fewer than ten. V is TRBV28 and J is TRBJ1-1; tentative D call: TRBD1 (6 bases). V was pared by 3 bases and J by 7 bases, with 18 bases between. The germline CDR1 and CDR2 sequences are MDHEN and SYDVKM. The CDR3 spans 15 residues. The DNA of the CDR3 is TGTGCCAGCAGTTTCCCCCTTACGTCAGGGGATGAAGCTTTCTTT. Translation gives CASSFPLTSGDEAFF.

This chain joins TRBV2 and TRBJ1-5; 7 bases are shared with TRBD1. After removal of 5 bases from V and 7 bases from J, the junction contained 8 bases not matched to a gene. The CDR3 spans 14 residues. Germline V gives CDR1 SNHLY, CDR2 FYNNEI. The chain's CDR3 is CASSRQGGGQPQHF. In nucleotides, the CDR3 is TGTGCCAGCAGTCGACAGGGAGGCGGCCAGCCCCAGCATTTT.

This clone was observed a handful of times. The chain links TRBV28 to TRBJ1-2, with 7 positions matching TRBD1. The V gene's germline CDR1 is MDHEN and CDR2 SYDVKM. This CDR3 is 18 amino acids long. V gave up 7 bases and J gave up 5 bases; unmatched junction bases: 22. The CDR3 nucleotides are TGTGCCAGCACTAAACTCGGCACAGGGGCGCGGCTGGGATATGGCTACACCTTC. This encodes CASTKLGTGARLGYGYTF.

This rearrangement joins TRBV28 to TRBJ2-3; 9 nucleotides match TRBD1. The CDR3 extends over 14 amino acids. Looked up from germline, CDR1 is MDHEN and CDR2 is SYDVKM. Trimming at V came to 5 bases and at J to 3 bases, leaving 3 bases not matched to a gene. CDR3 bases: TGTGCCAGCAGTCCAGACAGGGGGACAGATACGCAGTATTTT. This encodes CASSPDRGTDTQYF.

The V call is TRBV10-3, the J call TRBJ1-5; D remains ambiguous. The V gene lost 0 bases and the J gene lost 1 base, with 10 bases spanning the gap. Germline loops: CDR1 ENHRY, CDR2 SYGVKD. The CDR3 is 16 amino acids. The CDR3 sequence is CAISESGSISNQPQHF. DNA for the CDR3: TGTGCCATCAGTGAGTCGGGGAGCATAAGCAATCAGCCCCAGCATTTT.

This clone was seen more than once but under ten times. CDR3 in amino acids: CAVGPPGGRRTQYF. The CDR3 bases are TGTGCCGTTGGGCCCCCGGGGGGGAGGCGTACGCAGTATTTT. V and J are TRBV28 and TRBJ2-3, with 8 bases identical to TRBD2. CDR1 and CDR2 (germline): MDHEN, SYDVKM. The CDR3 covers 14 residues. Germline trimming cut 11 bases from V and 8 bases from J; bases unmatched to any gene: 15.

This sequence joins TRBV4-3 and TRBJ1-5, with 8 positions matching TRBD1. The CDR3 loop spans 14 amino acids. Germline V gives CDR1 LGHNA, CDR2 YSLEER. The ends lost 3 bases at V and 7 bases at J; junction bases unmatched: 5. The CDR3 bases are TGCGCCAGCAGCCAGGACAGGGTTTTCCAGCCCCAGCATTTT. This gives the protein CASSQDRVFQPQHF.

Here the CDR3 DNA reads TGTGCCAGCAGCCCCGACAGGAGTTTCATGAACACTGAAGCTTTCTTT. Translating it yields CASSPDRSFMNTEAFF. The chain carries TRBV27 and TRBJ1-1; TRBD1 might be the D (6 bases). The V gene's germline CDR1 is MNHEY and CDR2 SMNVEV (reference sequence). The CDR3 spans 16 residues. Trimming cost V 6 bases and J 0 bases, with 17 bases left between them.